This T cell receptor beta chain originates from a study of control samples from healthy donors and cancer patients. Using immunoSEQ multiplex PCR, the repertoire was profiled, and TCRdb retains in-frame clones only, with some absent. The table lists approximately 120,000 clones, more than 75% of them singletons. Germline CDR1 MDHEN, CDR2 SYDVKM. V was trimmed by 8 bases and J by 0 bases, leaving 8 bases between them. The CDR3 is 13 residues long. The sequence came from a man in his sixties in good health. Sequenced sample: blood. The gene calls are TRBV28 and TRBJ1-5; D gene uncertain. CDR3 amino acids: CASHGNSNQPQHF. The DNA for the CDR3 is TGTGCCAGCCACGGTAATAGCAATCAGCCCCAGCATTTT.